This T cell receptor beta chain was sequenced during a study of B cell selection in AIRE deficiency. Sorted regulatory T cells were CD4-positive, CD25-high and CD127-low or negative. TCRdb's table, derived via immunoSEQ multiplex PCR, lists solely in-frame clones and lacks some. The data hold roughly 26,000 clones, with about nine tenths observed a single time. The origin of this receptor is a human donor in good health. The sample was CD4+CD25+ Tregs sorted from PBMCs.

The CDR3 sequence: CASSPRRGDIQYF. The CDR3 nucleotides are TGTGCCAGCTCACCACGGAGAGGAGACATTCAGTACTTC. The rearrangement uses TRBV18 and TRBJ2-4; no reliable D call. This CDR3 is 13 amino acids long. Deletions cut 1 base from V and 8 bases from J, with 9 bases between. The germline gives CDR1 KGHSH, CDR2 LQKENI.